Listed here is a single T cell receptor (beta chain). This record comes from a study of blood T cell repertoires in COVID-19. Cohort assignment relied on participant-reported clinical history. Cohort 3 recovery required two negative PCRs, clearance, or symptom resolution. Profiled with immunoSEQ multiplex PCR; TCRdb holds only in-frame clones, not every one. The sample holds 330,000 or so clones, over 75% seen once. Trimming shortened V by 6 bases and J by 7 bases, and 12 bases separated the two germline ends. The germline CDR1 and CDR2 sequences are MRHNA and SNTAGT. The CDR3 has 12 residues. The TCR sequence derives from a man aged 30 to 39 who had recovered from COVID-19. Sequenced input: PBMCs or T cells enriched from blood (not recorded which). The chain combines TRBV6-4 with TRBJ1-2, with a possible D match to TRBD1 (6 bases). The DNA for the CDR3 is TGTGCCAGCAGCCATACAGGGTCTGGCTACACCTTC. This encodes CASSHTGSGYTF.